The clone carrying this TCR beta chain showed up just a few times. The antigen is undetermined. This specimen comes from a study of T cells in Graves' hyperthyroidism and ophthalmopathy. General study results and limits: The blood repertoire included most of the expanded thyroid clonotypes above 0.001.

Patients aged 18 to 65 had newly diagnosed hyperthyroidism that had lasted under 2 months. Criteria for exclusion of patients were uncontrolled infection, other autoimmune disease, pregnancy or lactation. Between the trimmed V and J ends, which lost 1 base and 6 bases, there was a span of 16 bases. The CDR3 has 15 amino acids. Germline V gene lookup returns CDR1 DFQATT and CDR2 SNEGSKA (reference sequence). TCR beta CDR3 sequences were amplified from RNA transcripts. HTBI primers were employed in a first-round RT-PCR of the TCR CDR3. TCRdb analysed the multiplex PCR reads with MiXCR anew, one entry per CDR3 protein. The sample has 550,000 to 800,000 distinct CDR3 sequences, 16% seen once.

The sequence was collected from a man in his late teens or twenties with Graves' hyperthyroidism. The material sequenced was blood. This chain links TRBV20-1 with TRBJ1-5; D is unclear. The CDR3: CSARVSQRSSQPQHF. As DNA, the CDR3 is TGCAGTGCTAGAGTTTCGCAGCGTTCTAGTCAGCCCCAGCATTTT.